Below, 5 T cell receptor beta chains from the same sample are listed, as sequenced in a study of cytomegalovirus exposure and HLA in healthy donors (TCRdb year 2017). Libraries were prepared through the immunoSEQ multiplex PCR assay. A mixture of 60 forward primers for TCR Vbeta segments and 13 reverse primers for TCR Jbeta segments was used in the multiplex PCR. Imported from immuneACCESS, the table was reduced by TCRdb to in-frame sequences with V and J called. These copies leave out some clones; in studies compared against another copy, an unresolved V gene accounts for under half, and the cause of the remainder is not known. The sample table lists 60,000 to 75,000 clones, approximately 74% of them with a count of one. In total, the top ten clones hold about a fifth of the sample. The sequencing input was PBMCs. These receptors were collected from a woman in her twenties or thirties in good health and CMV-seropositive.

Only a few counts were recorded for this clone. The V and J genes are TRBV7-6 and TRBJ2-3, with TRBD2 matching over 7 bases. Germline loops: CDR1 SGHVS, CDR2 FNYEAQ. This CDR3 region has 16 residues. Trimming took 5 bases from V and 5 from J; bases not matched to a gene: 13. The CDR3 coding sequence is TGTGCCAGCAGCACCCCTGGGGGGAGGGCCGAAGATACGCAGTATTTT. It is translated as CASSTPGGRAEDTQYF.

The chain combines TRBV6-6 with TRBJ1-2, with TRBD1 matching 8 bases. Trimming took 7 bases from V and 4 from J; bases not matched to a gene: 5. Per the germline V gene, CDR1 is MNHNY and CDR2 is SVGAGI (reference sequence). The length of the CDR3 is 13 residues. The CDR3 is CASTGGSGYGYTF. The CDR3 DNA sequence: TGTGCCAGCACAGGGGGCAGTGGCTATGGCTACACCTTC.

V and J are TRBV28 and TRBJ2-7; D perhaps matches TRBD2 (7 bases). With 6 bases removed from V and 4 bases from J, the gap between germline ends came to 13 bases. The germline V gene encodes CDR1 MDHEN and CDR2 SYDVKM. This CDR3 is built from 13 residues. As DNA, the CDR3 is TGTGCCAGCAGCCCGGGGGGCTGGTACGAGCAGTACTTC. This gives the protein CASSPGGWYEQYF.

V gene TRBV6-5 combines with J gene TRBJ1-1; weak D call: TRBD1 (6 bases). The CDR3 has 15 residues. V lost 7 bases and J 6 bases, leaving 21 bases between the germline ends. Germline CDR1 reads MNHEY; CDR2 reads SVGAGI. The CDR3 spells CASTPGGLGKAEAFF. For the CDR3, the DNA is TGTGCCAGCACTCCCGGGGGGCTGGGCAAAGCTGAAGCTTTCTTT.

The chain links TRBV5-6 to TRBJ2-7; a weak D match, TRBD1 (5 bases). This CDR3 region has 13 residues. CDR1 is SGHDT, CDR2 YYEEEE, per germline. V lost 6 bases, J lost 0 bases, and 10 bases lay in between. Here the CDR3 reads CASTRQSSYEQYF. The DNA for the CDR3 is TGTGCCAGCACCCGACAGAGCTCCTACGAGCAGTACTTC.